The 23 T cell receptor beta chains below all came from one sample that was sequenced in a study of blood T cell repertoires in COVID-19. The protocol was immunoSEQ multiplex PCR, while the TCRdb copy is restricted to in-frame clones and leaves out a portion. The top ten hold roughly 1.7% of the sample, which has roughly 210,000 clones, about 85% seen once. Sequenced sample: peripheral blood. These receptors were taken from a man aged 70 or older with acute or convalescent COVID-19.

The chain combines TRBV6-1 with TRBJ2-7, with 7 bases identical to TRBD2. Germline CDR1 MNHNS, CDR2 SASEGT. V lost 0 bases, J lost 1 base, and 3 bases stayed unmatched. CDR3 length equals 15 residues. The CDR3 DNA reads TGTGCCAGCAGTGAAGCGCACGGGGGGTCCTACGAGCAGTACTTC. It yields the protein CASSEAHGGSYEQYF.

J is TRBJ1-3 and V is TRBV30, with a weak D call TRBD1 (5 bases). This CDR3 has 15 amino acids. Looked up from germline, CDR1 is GTSNPN and CDR2 is SVGIG (reference sequence). With 4 bases removed from V and 0 bases from J, the gap between germline ends came to 13 bases. CDR3 nucleotides: TGTGCCTGGACCATCGGGGGTACCTCTGGAAACACCATATATTTT. Translating gives CAWTIGGTSGNTIYF.

This chain's CDR3 is CASSEDRGYGYTF. The CDR3 DNA is TGTGCCAGCAGTGAAGACAGGGGCTATGGCTACACCTTC. The chain joins TRBV6-1 to TRBJ1-2, with 7 bases identical to TRBD1. The V and J ends lost 1 base and 4 bases, in that order; junction bases with no gene match: 0. The germline gives CDR1 MNHNS, CDR2 SASEGT. The CDR3 loop spans 13 amino acids.

In this sample, this clone turned up a few times. This sequence joins TRBV27 and TRBJ1-1; D might be TRBD1 (5 bases). The germline V gene has CDR1 MNHEY and CDR2 SMNVEV (reference sequence). The CDR3 totals 15 residues. Trimming cost V 10 bases and J 1 base, with 19 bases left between them. The CDR3 spells CATLAKAQGNTEAFF. CDR3 bases: TGTGCCACCCTCGCCAAGGCGCAGGGGAACACTGAAGCTTTCTTT.

This chain joins TRBV6-6 and TRBJ1-5; unclear D gene. Trimming cost V 6 bases and J 4 bases, with 19 bases left between them. The germline V gene encodes CDR1 MNHNY and CDR2 SVGAGI (reference sequence). The CDR3 spans 16 residues. This chain's CDR3 is CASRISSRGINQPQHF. The CDR3, as DNA: TGTGCCAGCAGAATATCGTCCAGAGGGATAAATCAGCCCCAGCATTTT.

This clone is a singleton in its sample. Here the CDR3 reads CASSSGPGLAVGEQYF. For the CDR3, the DNA is TGTGCCAGCAGCTCCGGACCGGGACTAGCAGTCGGTGAGCAGTACTTC. The rearrangement joins TRBV7-6 to TRBJ2-7; 9 bases line up with TRBD2. V shed 4 bases, J shed 7 bases, and the junction held 14 bases outside the gene matches. This CDR3 is built from 16 residues. Germline V gene sequence: CDR1 SGHVS, CDR2 FNYEAQ.

The chain recombines TRBV5-1 with TRBJ2-1; TRBD1 aligns across 7 bases. CDR3 size: 14 residues. Germline CDR1 reads SGHRS; CDR2 reads YFSETQ. The V segment lost 6 bases and the J segment 1 base; nucleotides outside the gene matches: 4. The CDR3 is CASTPGQSYNEQFF. The CDR3 DNA sequence: TGCGCCAGCACCCCGGGACAGTCCTACAATGAGCAGTTCTTC.

This clone occurred once. The chain links TRBV20-1 to TRBJ2-1; D might be TRBD2 (5 bases). With 3 bases removed from V and 4 bases from J, the gap between germline ends came to 13 bases. Germline-derived CDR1 and CDR2 are DFQATT and SNEGSKA (reference sequence). This CDR3 is built from 14 residues. The CDR3 spells CSASTSGEYNEQFF. The CDR3 DNA reads TGCAGTGCTAGTACCAGCGGAGAATACAATGAGCAGTTCTTC.

The rearrangement uses TRBV19 and TRBJ1-1; D might be TRBD1 (5 bases). Trimming stripped 3 bases from V and 1 base from J, with 9 bases between. The CDR3 sequence is 14 residues long. Germline V CDR1 and CDR2: LNHDA, SQIVND (reference sequence). The CDR3: CASSITGENTEAFF. The CDR3 coding sequence is TGTGCCAGTAGTATTACGGGGGAGAACACTGAAGCTTTCTTT.

This chain links TRBV5-5 with TRBJ1-1; D not certain. Trimming shortened V by 5 bases and J by 2 bases, and 13 bases separated the two germline ends. The CDR3 has 14 amino acids. Germline V gene data show CDR1 as SGHKS and CDR2 as YYEKEE (reference sequence). CDR3 nucleotide sequence: TGTGCCAGCAGTCCTTCGGCAGGCAACACTGAAGCTTTCTTT. Encoded protein: CASSPSAGNTEAFF.

The chain recombines TRBV5-6 with TRBJ1-6; TRBD1 is a possible D gene (6 bases). CDR1 and CDR2 from the germline V gene are SGHDT and YYEEEE. The CDR3 totals 13 residues. Trimming shortened V by 4 bases and J by 6 bases, and 8 bases separated the two germline ends. The CDR3 region has the DNA TGTGCCAGCAGCACGGACAGTAATTCACCCCTCCACTTT. Its translation: CASSTDSNSPLHF.

The V gene is TRBV28, the J gene TRBJ2-7, with D possibly matching TRBD1 (5 bases). Trimming took 6 bases from V and 7 from J, leaving 16 bases between them. Germline loops: CDR1 MDHEN, CDR2 SYDVKM. This CDR3 spans 13 amino acids. CDR3 in DNA: TGTGCCAGCAGCCCCTCCAGGGTTGGAGAGCAGTACTTC. This translates into CASSPSRVGEQYF.

This clone was observed a single time. The V call is TRBV28, the J call TRBJ1-5; D may be TRBD1 (6 bases). Trimming shortened V by 5 bases and J by 3 bases, and 14 bases separated the two germline ends. CDR3 length: 15 residues. Per the germline V gene, CDR1 is MDHEN and CDR2 is SYDVKM. The CDR3 nucleotides read TGTGCCAGCAGTCTAGAGGACAGCTTCAATCAGCCCCAGCATTTT. This sequence encodes CASSLEDSFNQPQHF.

The chain has TRBV29-1 and TRBJ1-1; D remains ambiguous. Germline V gives CDR1 SQVTM, CDR2 ANQGSEA. The CDR3 has 12 amino acids. Deletions cut 7 bases from V and 4 bases from J, with 13 bases between. CDR3 amino acids: CSGRGEGTEAFF. The CDR3 DNA sequence: TGCAGCGGGCGGGGTGAGGGCACTGAAGCTTTCTTT.

The rearrangement links TRBV27 to TRBJ1-5; D unresolved. Germline CDR1 MNHEY, CDR2 SMNVEV (reference sequence). The CDR3 covers 16 residues. V was cut by 5 bases and J by 2 bases, with 16 bases left in between. This chain's CDR3 is CASSSVLTIGNQPQHF. CDR3 bases: TGTGCCAGCAGTAGCGTCTTAACCATAGGCAATCAGCCCCAGCATTTT.

The chain has TRBV28 and TRBJ2-7, with D perhaps matching TRBD2 (6 bases). The CDR3 length is 12 residues. V lost 8 bases, J lost 7 bases, and 15 bases lay in between. The germline V gene has CDR1 MDHEN and CDR2 SYDVKM. The CDR3 DNA sequence: TGTGCCAGCTTGTCCCCTGGGGGGGAGCAGTACTTC. This gives the protein CASLSPGGEQYF. Using reference TRBV28 and TRBJ2-7 for the parts outside the CDR3, the full variable domain is DVKVTQSSRYLVKRTGEKVFLECVQDMDHENMFWYRQDPGLGLRLIYFSYDVKMKEKGDIPEGYSVSREKKERFSLILESASTNQTSMYLCASLSPGGEQYFGPGTRLTVT.

Of note for this clone: Other DNA sequences in this sample translate to the same CDR3. This chain connects TRBV3-1 (or the pseudogene TRBV3-2) to TRBJ2-5; D is unresolved. This CDR3 contains 12 residues. V gave up 2 bases and J gave up 5 bases, with 6 bases separating them. Germline assignment: CDR1 LGHDT and CDR2 YNNKEL (reference sequence). CDR3: CASSQLRETQYF. The CDR3 DNA follows: TGTGCCAGCAGCCAACTGAGGGAGACCCAGTACTTC.

The V gene is TRBV5-8, the J gene TRBJ2-7; a possible D gene is TRBD2 (7 bases). Trimming shortened V by 3 bases and J by 0 bases, and 13 bases separated the two germline ends. The germline V gene has CDR1 SGHTS and CDR2 YDEGEE. The CDR3 loop spans 15 amino acids. CDR3 sequence (DNA): TGTGCCAGCAGCTCCCGAGGGGGGGGCTCCTACGAGCAGTACTTC. This encodes CASSSRGGGSYEQYF.

In its sample, this clone was seen a few times. J is TRBJ2-1 and V is TRBV28; a weak D match, TRBD1 (5 bases). From germline, CDR1 is MDHEN and CDR2 SYDVKM. The CDR3 covers 15 residues. Trimming removed 10 bases at V and 0 bases at J, with 16 bases between. The CDR3 here is CAIETGFRSYNEQFF. The CDR3 DNA reads as TGTGCCATCGAAACAGGTTTTCGCTCCTACAATGAGCAGTTCTTC. Full variable domain (outside the CDR3, taken from reference TRBV28 and TRBJ2-1): DVKVTQSSRYLVKRTGEKVFLECVQDMDHENMFWYRQDPGLGLRLIYFSYDVKMKEKGDIPEGYSVSREKKERFSLILESASTNQTSMYLCAIETGFRSYNEQFFGPGTRLTVL.

V gene TRBV7-2 combines with J gene TRBJ1-1; D gene unclear. The CDR3 consists of 13 residues. Germline loops: CDR1 SGHTA, CDR2 FQGNSA. With 4 bases removed from V and 5 bases from J, the gap between germline ends came to 11 bases. This CDR3 reads CASSSQTGTEAFF. In nucleotides, the CDR3 is TGTGCCAGCAGCTCCCAAACCGGGACTGAAGCTTTCTTT.

The V gene is TRBV19, the J gene TRBJ1-3; D remains ambiguous. The V gene's germline CDR1 is LNHDA and CDR2 SQIVND (reference sequence). The CDR3 consists of 13 residues. The ends were cut back, 4 bases at V and 0 bases at J, with 4 bases in the middle. In DNA form, the CDR3 reads TGTGCCAGTAGTACTTACTCTGGAAACACCATATATTTT. Its protein is CASSTYSGNTIYF.

This CDR3 reads CASSPISENTEAFF. The CDR3 nucleotides read TGTGCCAGCTCACCAATCTCAGAGAACACTGAAGCTTTCTTT. The chain is built from TRBV18 and TRBJ1-1; no definite D call. The CDR3 contains 14 residues. Trimming pared 2 bases from V and 1 base from J, leaving 8 bases between. Per germline, CDR1 KGHSH and CDR2 LQKENI.

This chain links TRBV3-1 (or the pseudogene TRBV3-2) with TRBJ1-1; tentative D call: TRBD1 (5 bases). Trimming removed 0 bases at V and 2 bases at J, with 13 bases between. CDR1 LGHDT and CDR2 YNNKEL come from the germline V gene (reference sequence). This CDR3 region has 16 residues. CDR3: CASSQDWQGGNTEAFF. CDR3 in DNA: TGTGCCAGCAGCCAAGATTGGCAGGGTGGAAACACTGAAGCTTTCTTT.